This T cell receptor beta chain was retrieved from a study of blood T cell repertoires in COVID-19. On the study more broadly: PBMCs, B-cell-depleted T cells, or T cells provided the cDNA or gDNA that made up the material.

Assay: immunoSEQ multiplex PCR; the TCRdb copy retains only in-frame clones and omits some. Of 50,000 or so clones detected, roughly nine tenths appear once; the ten largest clones hold more than 3%. The germline V gene encodes CDR1 SEHNR and CDR2 FQNEAQ (reference sequence). V lost 7 bases and J 4 bases, leaving 16 bases between the germline ends. This CDR3 is built from 14 residues. This sequence joins TRBV7-9 and TRBJ1-1; D gene unclear. Sample: peripheral blood. The sequence derives from a human donor in a cohort sampled during active COVID-19. The CDR3 region has the DNA TGTGCCAGCACCTCAAGTAGCGGAGGCACTGAAGCTTTCTTT. This encodes CASTSSSGGTEAFF. Supplemented by reference TRBV7-9 and TRBJ1-1, the full variable domain reads DTGVSQNPRHKITKRGQNVTFRCDPISEHNRLYWYRQTLGQGPEFLTYFQNEAQLEKSRLLSDRFSAERPKGSFSTLEIQRTEQGDSAMYLCASTSSSGGTEAFFGQGTRLTVV.